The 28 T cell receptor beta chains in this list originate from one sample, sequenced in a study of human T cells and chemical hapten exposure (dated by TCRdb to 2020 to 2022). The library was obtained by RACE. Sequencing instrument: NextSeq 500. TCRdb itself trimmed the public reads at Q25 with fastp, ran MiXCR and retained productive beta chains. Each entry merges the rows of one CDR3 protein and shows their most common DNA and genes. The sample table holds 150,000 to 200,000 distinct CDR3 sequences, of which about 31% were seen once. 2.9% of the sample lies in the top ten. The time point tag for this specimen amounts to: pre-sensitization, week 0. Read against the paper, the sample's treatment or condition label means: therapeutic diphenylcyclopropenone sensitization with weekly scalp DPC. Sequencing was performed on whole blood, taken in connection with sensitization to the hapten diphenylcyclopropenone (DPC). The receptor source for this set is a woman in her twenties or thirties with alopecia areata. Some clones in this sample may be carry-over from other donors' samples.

Here the CDR3 reads CASSLRDRVGIGHEQYF. DNA for the CDR3: TGCGCCAGCAGCTTGCGGGACAGGGTTGGGATTGGCCACGAGCAGTACTTC. V is TRBV5-1 and J is TRBJ2-7; 9 nucleotides line up with TRBD1. Germline CDR1 is SGHRS and CDR2 is YFSETQ. CDR3 length equals 17 residues. Trimming took 1 base from V and 5 from J; bases not matched to a gene: 13.

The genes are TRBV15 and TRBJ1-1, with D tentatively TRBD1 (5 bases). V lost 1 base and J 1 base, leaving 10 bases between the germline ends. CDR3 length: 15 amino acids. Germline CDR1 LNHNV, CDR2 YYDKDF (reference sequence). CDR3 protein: CATSRVGAGNTEAFF. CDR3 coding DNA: TGTGCCACCAGCAGAGTTGGGGCTGGGAACACTGAAGCTTTCTTT.

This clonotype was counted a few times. The CDR3 loop is CATGGTSTDTQYF. The CDR3 bases are TGTGCCACGGGGGGGACTAGCACAGATACGCAGTATTTT. The chain joins TRBV10-3 to TRBJ2-3; 8 positions agree with TRBD2. Germline CDR1 is ENHRY and CDR2 is SYGVKD. The CDR3 loop spans 13 amino acids. The junction had 3 bases not matched to a gene; V was cut back by 10 bases and J by 0 bases.

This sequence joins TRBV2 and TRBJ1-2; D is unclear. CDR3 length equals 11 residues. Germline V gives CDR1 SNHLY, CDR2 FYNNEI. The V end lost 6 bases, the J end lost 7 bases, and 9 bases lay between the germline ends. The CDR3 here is CASRAKGGYTF. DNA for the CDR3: TGTGCCAGCAGGGCAAAGGGTGGCTACACCTTC.

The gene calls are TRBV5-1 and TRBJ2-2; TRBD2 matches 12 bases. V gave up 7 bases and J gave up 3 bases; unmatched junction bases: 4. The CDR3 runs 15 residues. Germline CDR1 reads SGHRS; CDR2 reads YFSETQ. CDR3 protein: CASLAGGPDTGELFF. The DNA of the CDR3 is TGCGCCAGCCTAGCGGGAGGGCCGGACACCGGGGAGCTGTTTTTT. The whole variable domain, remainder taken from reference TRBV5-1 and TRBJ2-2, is KAGVTQTPRYLIKTRGQQVTLSCSPISGHRSVSWYQQTPGQGLQFLFEYFSETQRNKGNFPGRFSGRQFSNSRSEMNVSTLELGDSALYLCASLAGGPDTGELFFGEGSRLTVL.

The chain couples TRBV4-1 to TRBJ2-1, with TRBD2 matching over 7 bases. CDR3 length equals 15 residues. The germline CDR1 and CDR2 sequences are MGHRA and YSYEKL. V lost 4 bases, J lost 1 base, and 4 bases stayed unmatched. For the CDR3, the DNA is TGCGCCAGCAGCCCCGGGGAGGGGTCCTACAATGAGCAGTTCTTC. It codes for CASSPGEGSYNEQFF.

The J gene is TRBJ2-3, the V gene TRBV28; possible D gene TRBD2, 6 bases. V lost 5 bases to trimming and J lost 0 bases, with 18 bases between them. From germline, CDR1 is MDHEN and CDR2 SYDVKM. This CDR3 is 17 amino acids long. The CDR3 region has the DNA TGTGCCAGCAGTGGGGTTTTTAGCGGCCCCAGCACAGATACGCAGTATTTT. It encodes CASSGVFSGPSTDTQYF.

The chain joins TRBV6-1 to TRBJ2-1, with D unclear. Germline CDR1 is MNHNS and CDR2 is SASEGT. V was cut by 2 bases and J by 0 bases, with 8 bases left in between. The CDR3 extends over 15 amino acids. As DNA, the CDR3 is TGTGCCAGCAGTGAATGGCAGAGCTCCTACAATGAGCAGTTCTTC. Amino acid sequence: CASSEWQSSYNEQFF.

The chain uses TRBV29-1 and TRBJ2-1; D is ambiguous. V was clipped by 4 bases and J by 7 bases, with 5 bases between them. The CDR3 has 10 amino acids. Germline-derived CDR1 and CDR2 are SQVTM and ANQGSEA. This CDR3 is CSVVRNEQFF. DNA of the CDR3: TGCAGCGTTGTGAGGAATGAGCAGTTCTTC.

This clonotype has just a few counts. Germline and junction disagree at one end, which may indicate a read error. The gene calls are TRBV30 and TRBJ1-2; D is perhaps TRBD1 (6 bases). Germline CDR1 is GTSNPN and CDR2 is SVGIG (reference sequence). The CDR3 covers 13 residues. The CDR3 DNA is TGTGTCTGGAGTGTGCGGGGGCCCTATGGCTACACCTTC. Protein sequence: CVWSVRGPYGYTF.

CDR3: CASSLDGTSYEQYF. CDR3 sequence (DNA): TGTGCCAGCAGCTTAGACGGGACTTCTTACGAGCAGTACTTC. The V and J genes are TRBV7-2 and TRBJ2-7, with TRBD2 as a possible D gene (6 bases). Germline values: CDR1 SGHTA, CDR2 FQGNSA. The length of the CDR3 is 14 residues. V lost 1 base and J lost 4, with 11 bases in between.

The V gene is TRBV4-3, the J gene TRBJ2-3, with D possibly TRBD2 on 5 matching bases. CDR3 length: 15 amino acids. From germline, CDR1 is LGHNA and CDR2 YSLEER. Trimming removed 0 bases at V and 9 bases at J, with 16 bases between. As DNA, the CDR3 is TGCGCCAGCAGCCAAGAGTCGGGCGGGCCCCAAACGCAGTATTTT. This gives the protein CASSQESGGPQTQYF.

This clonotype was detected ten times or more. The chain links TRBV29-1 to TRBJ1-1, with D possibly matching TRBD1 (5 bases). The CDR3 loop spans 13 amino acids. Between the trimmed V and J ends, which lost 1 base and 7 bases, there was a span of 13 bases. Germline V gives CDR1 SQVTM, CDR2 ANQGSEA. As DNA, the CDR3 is TGCAGCGTTGAAGTGGGGGGAGGAGGTGAAGCTTTCTTT. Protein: CSVEVGGGGEAFF. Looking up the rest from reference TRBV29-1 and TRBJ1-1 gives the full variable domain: SAVISQKPSRDICQRGTSLTIQCQVDSQVTMMFWYRQQPGQSLTLIATANQGSEATYESGFVIDKFPISRPNLTFSTLTVSNMSPEDSSIYLCSVEVGGGGEAFFGQGTRLTVV.

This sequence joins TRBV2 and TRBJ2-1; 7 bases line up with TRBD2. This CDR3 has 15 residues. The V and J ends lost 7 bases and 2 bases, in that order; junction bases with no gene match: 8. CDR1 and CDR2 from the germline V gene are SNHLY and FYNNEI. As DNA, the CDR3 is TGTGCCAGCATAAGCGGGACTGTAACCTACAATGAGCAGTTCTTC. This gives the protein CASISGTVTYNEQFF.

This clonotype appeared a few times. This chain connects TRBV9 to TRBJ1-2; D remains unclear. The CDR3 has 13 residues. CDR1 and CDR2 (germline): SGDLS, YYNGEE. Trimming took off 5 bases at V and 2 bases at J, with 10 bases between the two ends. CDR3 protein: CASSDPPNYGYTF. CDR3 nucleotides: TGTGCCAGCAGTGACCCTCCAAACTATGGCTACACCTTC.

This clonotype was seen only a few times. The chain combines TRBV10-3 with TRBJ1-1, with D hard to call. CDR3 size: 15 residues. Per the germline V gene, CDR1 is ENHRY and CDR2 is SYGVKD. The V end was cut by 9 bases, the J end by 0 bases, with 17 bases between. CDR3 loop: CAIDQAGNMNTEAFF. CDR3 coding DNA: TGTGCCATTGATCAAGCCGGGAACATGAACACTGAAGCTTTCTTT.

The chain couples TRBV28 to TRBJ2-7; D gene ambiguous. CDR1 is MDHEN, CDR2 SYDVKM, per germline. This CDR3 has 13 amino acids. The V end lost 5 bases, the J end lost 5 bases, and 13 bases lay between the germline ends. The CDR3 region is CASSPTPADEQYF. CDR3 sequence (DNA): TGTGCCAGCAGTCCGACGCCCGCGGACGAGCAGTACTTC.

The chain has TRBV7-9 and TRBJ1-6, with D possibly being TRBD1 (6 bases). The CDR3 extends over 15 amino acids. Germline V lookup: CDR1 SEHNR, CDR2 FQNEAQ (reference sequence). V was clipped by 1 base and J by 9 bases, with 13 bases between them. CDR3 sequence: CASSLDKQGVSPLHF. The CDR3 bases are TGTGCCAGCAGCTTAGATAAACAGGGTGTTTCACCCCTCCACTTT.

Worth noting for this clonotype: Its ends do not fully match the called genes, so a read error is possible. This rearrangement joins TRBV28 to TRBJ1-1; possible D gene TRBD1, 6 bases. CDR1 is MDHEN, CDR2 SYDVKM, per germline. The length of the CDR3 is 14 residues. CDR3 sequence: CANSLAREGERAFF. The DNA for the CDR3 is TGTGCCAACAGTTTGGCCCGGGAGGGGGAGCGGGCTTTCTTT. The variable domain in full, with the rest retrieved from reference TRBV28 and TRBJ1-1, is DVKVTQSSRYLVKRTGEKVFLECVQDMDHENMFWYRQDPGLGLRLIYFSYDVKMKEKGDIPEGYSVSREKKERFSLILESASTNQTSMYLCANSLAREGERAFFGQGTRLTVV.

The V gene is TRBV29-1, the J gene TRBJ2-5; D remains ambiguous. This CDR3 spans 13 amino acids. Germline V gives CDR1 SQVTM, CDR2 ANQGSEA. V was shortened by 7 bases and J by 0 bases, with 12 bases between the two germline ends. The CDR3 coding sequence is TGCAGCGCGGAAGAGTTGTACCAAGAGACCCAGTACTTC. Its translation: CSAEELYQETQYF.

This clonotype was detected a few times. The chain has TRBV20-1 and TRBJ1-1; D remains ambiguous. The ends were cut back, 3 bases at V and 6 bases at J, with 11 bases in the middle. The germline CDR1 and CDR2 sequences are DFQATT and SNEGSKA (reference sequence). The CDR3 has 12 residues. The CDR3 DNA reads TGCAGTGCTAGCGTTTCATCGGCTGAAGCTTTCTTT. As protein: CSASVSSAEAFF.

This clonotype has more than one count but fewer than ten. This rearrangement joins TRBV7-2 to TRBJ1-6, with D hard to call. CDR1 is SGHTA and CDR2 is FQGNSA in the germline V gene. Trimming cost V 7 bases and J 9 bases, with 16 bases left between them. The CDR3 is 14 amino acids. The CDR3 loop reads CASNPAGLASPLHF. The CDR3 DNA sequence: TGTGCCAGCAACCCCGCCGGGTTGGCTTCACCCCTCCACTTT.

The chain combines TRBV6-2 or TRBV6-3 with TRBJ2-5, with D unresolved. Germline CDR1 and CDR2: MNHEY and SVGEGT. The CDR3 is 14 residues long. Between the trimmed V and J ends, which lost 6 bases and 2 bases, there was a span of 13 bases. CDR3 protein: CASRLIGPQETQYF. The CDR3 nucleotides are TGTGCCAGCAGATTGATTGGACCGCAAGAGACCCAGTACTTC.

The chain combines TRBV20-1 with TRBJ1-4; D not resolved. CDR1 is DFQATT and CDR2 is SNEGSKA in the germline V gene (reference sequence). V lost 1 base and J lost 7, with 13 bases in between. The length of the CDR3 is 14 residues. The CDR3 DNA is TGCAGTGCTAGAGTGGAGGGTGTGGGTGAAAAACTGTTTTTT. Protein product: CSARVEGVGEKLFF.

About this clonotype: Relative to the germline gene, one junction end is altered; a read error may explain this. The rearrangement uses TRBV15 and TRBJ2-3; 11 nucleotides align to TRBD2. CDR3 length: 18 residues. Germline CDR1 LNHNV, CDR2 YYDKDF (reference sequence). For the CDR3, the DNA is TGTACCACCAGCAGAAATCCCAGTCCTAGCGGGGGGACAGATACGCAGTATTTT. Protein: CTTSRNPSPSGGTDTQYF. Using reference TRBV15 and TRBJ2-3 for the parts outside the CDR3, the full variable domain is DAMVIQNPRYQVTQFGKPVTLSCSQTLNHNVMYWYQQKSSQAPKLLFHYYDKDFNNEADTPDNFQSRRPNTSFCFLDIRSPGLGDTAMYLCTTSRNPSPSGGTDTQYFGPGTRLTVL.

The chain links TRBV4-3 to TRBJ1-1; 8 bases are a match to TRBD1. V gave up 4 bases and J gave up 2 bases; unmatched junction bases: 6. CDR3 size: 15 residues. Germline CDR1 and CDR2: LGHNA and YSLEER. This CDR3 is CASSLSQGANTEAFF. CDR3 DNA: TGCGCCAGCAGCCTTTCCCAGGGGGCAAACACTGAAGCTTTCTTT.

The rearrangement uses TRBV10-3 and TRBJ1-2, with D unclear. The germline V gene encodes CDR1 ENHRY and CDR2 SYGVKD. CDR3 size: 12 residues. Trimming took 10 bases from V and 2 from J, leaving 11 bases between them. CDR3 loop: CATRPRNYGYTF. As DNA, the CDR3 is TGTGCCACGAGGCCCCGGAACTATGGCTACACCTTC.

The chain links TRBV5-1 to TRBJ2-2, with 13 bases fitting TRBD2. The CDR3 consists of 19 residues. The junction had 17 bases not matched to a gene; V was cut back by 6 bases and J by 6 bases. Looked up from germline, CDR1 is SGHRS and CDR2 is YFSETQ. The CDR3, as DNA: TGCGCCAGCACCCTCGAAAACCCCGGACTAGCGGGAGCGGCCGGGGAGCTGTTTTTT. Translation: CASTLENPGLAGAAGELFF.